This T cell receptor beta chain is from a study of T cell repertoires in cytomegalovirus infection. Study in general: Through public TCR beta signatures, both CMV infection and matching HLA type were indicated. Study-level points and caveats: HLA-C-restricted CMV clonotypes gave the most frequent clonotype in two of eight donors. Carriers of CMV plus the relevant HLA were identified by cumulative public TCR beta family frequency.

The V gene's germline CDR1 is SEHNR and CDR2 FQNEAQ (reference sequence). The CDR3 length is 12 residues. This clonotype was detected once. What it binds is not known. One end of the junction varies from germline; a read error may be responsible. Each CDR3 protein is one row after TCRdb ran MiXCR on the reads. This sample has about 100,000 distinct CDR3 sequences, with less than 25% found just once. The J gene is TRBJ2-7, the V gene TRBV7-9, with D maybe TRBD1 (6 bases). The sample taken for sequencing was CD8+ T cells from PBMCs. The source of this sequence is a human donor in good health (CMV status not recorded). Some clones in this sample may be carry-over from other donors' samples. The CDR3: CASSLAGAEQYF. The CDR3 region has the DNA TGTGCGAGCAGCTTAGCAGGGGCCGAGCAGTACTTC.